Presented here are 5 T cell receptor beta chains from one specimen sequenced in a study of cytomegalovirus exposure and HLA in healthy donors. PCR employed 60 Vbeta and 13 Jbeta primers. Sequencing used immunoSEQ multiplex PCR; TCRdb keeps in-frame clones, though not all of them. This repertoire comprises approximately 120,000 clones; its ten largest clones make up 2% to 2.5%. The sample was PBMCs. All receptors derive from a man aged 35-49 years in good health and CMV-seronegative.

V is TRBV6-5 and J is TRBJ2-1; maybe TRBD2 (5 bases). The V end lost 6 bases, the J end lost 1 base, and 7 bases lay between the germline ends. CDR3 length equals 13 residues. Germline V CDR1 and CDR2: MNHEY, SVGAGI. The CDR3 sequence is CASRRGSYNEQFF. In DNA, the CDR3 is TGTGCCAGCAGACGGGGATCCTACAATGAGCAGTTCTTC.

The chain carries TRBV6-5 and TRBJ2-2; TRBD1 agrees at 9 bases. Germline values: CDR1 MNHEY, CDR2 SVGAGI. The CDR3 spans 15 residues. V shed 2 bases, J shed 7 bases, and the junction held 5 bases outside the gene matches. CDR3 sequence (DNA): TGTGCCAGCAGTTACAAAACAGGGGGCGGCGGGGAGCTGTTTTTT. Translated: CASSYKTGGGGELFF.

J is TRBJ1-1 and V is TRBV28, with a possible D match to TRBD1 (5 bases). The V and J ends lost 5 bases and 4 bases respectively, with 20 bases between them. CDR1 MDHEN and CDR2 SYDVKM come from the germline V gene. This CDR3 has 16 residues. The CDR3 spells CASSPLTVFSGTEAFF. In DNA form, the CDR3 reads TGTGCCAGCAGTCCGCTGACAGTCTTCTCGGGCACTGAAGCTTTCTTT.

V is TRBV7-2 and J is TRBJ2-1; TRBD2 is a possible D gene (6 bases). Germline V gives CDR1 SGHTA, CDR2 FQGNSA. Trimming stripped 0 bases from V and 7 bases from J, with 25 bases between. This CDR3 has 19 residues. The CDR3 nucleotides read TGTGCCAGCAGCTTAGCCCAATTCTATAGCGGAACCTCTCGGAATGAGCAGTTCTTC. Its translation is CASSLAQFYSGTSRNEQFF.

The chain couples TRBV6-5 to TRBJ1-2; no clear D. Germline CDR1 is MNHEY and CDR2 is SVGAGI. V was cut by 2 bases and J by 8 bases, with 12 bases left in between. The CDR3 spans 13 residues. CDR3 loop: CASSYDSETGYTF. CDR3 nucleotide sequence: TGTGCCAGCAGTTACGATTCAGAAACGGGCTACACCTTC.